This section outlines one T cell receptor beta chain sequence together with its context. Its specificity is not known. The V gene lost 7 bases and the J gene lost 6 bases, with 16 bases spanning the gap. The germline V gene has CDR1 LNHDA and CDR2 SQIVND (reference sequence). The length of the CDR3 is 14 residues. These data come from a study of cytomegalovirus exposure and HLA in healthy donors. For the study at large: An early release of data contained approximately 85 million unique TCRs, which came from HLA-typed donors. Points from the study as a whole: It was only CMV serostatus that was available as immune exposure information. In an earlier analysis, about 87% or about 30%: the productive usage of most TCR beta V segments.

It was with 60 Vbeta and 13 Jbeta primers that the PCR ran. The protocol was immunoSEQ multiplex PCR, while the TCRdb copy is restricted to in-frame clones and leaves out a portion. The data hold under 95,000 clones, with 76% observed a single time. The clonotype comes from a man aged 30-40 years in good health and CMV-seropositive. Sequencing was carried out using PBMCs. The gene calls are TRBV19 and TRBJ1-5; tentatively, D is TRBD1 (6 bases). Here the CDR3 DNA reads TGTGCCAGTACCCGACAACAGGGAAGTCAGCCCCAGCATTTT. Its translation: CASTRQQGSQPQHF.